This T cell receptor (beta chain) came from a study of blood T cell repertoires in COVID-19. Participants were aged roughly 18 to 90 years, lived in under 25 US areas, and enrolled virtually. Grouping used clinical history reported by participants in a survey and questionnaire. The CDR3 contains 14 residues. J was trimmed by 0 bases and V by 9 bases; bases with no gene match: 7. Germline values: CDR1 LNHDA, CDR2 SQIVND (reference sequence). Assay used: immunoSEQ multiplex PCR; TCRdb lists only in-frame clones, some missing. This table has around 180,000 clones, 76% appearing once. Sequencing input: PBMCs or T cells enriched from blood (not recorded which). The source is a woman aged 45-59 years with acute COVID-19. The chain is built from TRBV19 and TRBJ1-1; 7 bases fit TRBD1. Here the CDR3 reads CASIKGAMNTEAFF. The CDR3 DNA reads as TGTGCCAGCATAAAGGGGGCTATGAACACTGAAGCTTTCTTT.